This T cell receptor (beta chain) was sequenced for a study of T cell responses to AZD1222 COVID-19 vaccine. On this clone itself: Its specificity is not known.

Study-level results: In the spike-specific TCR repertoire, nearly half reportedly target unmutated variant regions. Across the whole spike, CD4 TCRs peaked at regions 160-218 and 743-854.

Using immunoSEQ multiplex PCR, the repertoire was profiled, and TCRdb retains in-frame clones only, with some absent. Of 90,000 to 150,000 clones listed, 86% were seen once; the top ten hold 2.5% to 3.5%. The V gene end was trimmed by 5 bases and the J gene end by 1 base; junction bases not matched to a gene: 3. The CDR3 consists of 15 residues. Germline V CDR1 and CDR2: SGHAT, FQNNGV. The chain is built from TRBV11-2 and TRBJ2-1; 9 nucleotides align to TRBD2. The input for sequencing was peripheral blood, taken 28 days after the second AZD1222 dose. The TCR was taken from an adult who received the AZD1222 COVID-19 vaccine. CDR3 in amino acids: CASSRGGASYNEQFF. CDR3 DNA sequence: TGTGCCAGCAGCCGCGGGGGGGCATCCTACAATGAGCAGTTCTTC. The variable domain in full, with the rest retrieved from reference TRBV11-2 and TRBJ2-1, is EAGVAQSPRYKIIEKRQSVAFWCNPISGHATLYWYQQILGQGPKLLIQFQNNGVVDDSQLPKDRFSAERLKGVDSTLKIQPAKLEDSAVYLCASSRGGASYNEQFFGPGTRLTVL.